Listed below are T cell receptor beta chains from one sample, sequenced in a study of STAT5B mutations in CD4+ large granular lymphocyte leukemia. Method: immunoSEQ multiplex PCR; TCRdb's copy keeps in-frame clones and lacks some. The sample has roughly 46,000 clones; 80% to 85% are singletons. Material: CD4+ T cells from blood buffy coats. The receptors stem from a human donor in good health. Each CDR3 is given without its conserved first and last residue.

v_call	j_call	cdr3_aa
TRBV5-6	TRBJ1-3	ASSLFDRKPGNTIY
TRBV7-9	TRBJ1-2	ASSSRQGEYGYT
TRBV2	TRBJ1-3	ASSETTGGNTIY
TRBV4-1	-	ASSQTGHIPYEQY
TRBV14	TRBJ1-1	ASSHPGLEAF
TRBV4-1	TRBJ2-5	ASSSVQLQETQY
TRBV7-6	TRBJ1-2	ASSLGGQGNYGYT
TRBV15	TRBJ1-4	ATSRQGQYNEKLF
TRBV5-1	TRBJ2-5	ASSWGTSGRVQETQY
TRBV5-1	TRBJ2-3	ASSLEGFLGDTQY
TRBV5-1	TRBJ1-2	ASSLGGQSNYGYT
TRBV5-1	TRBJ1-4	ASSDRGRIEKLF
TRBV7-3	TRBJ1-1	ASSLIGGITEAF
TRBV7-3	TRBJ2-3	ASSRLGLGESSTDTQY
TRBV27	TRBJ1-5	ASSSSQGPGNQPQH
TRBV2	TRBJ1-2	ASSELGGADYGYT
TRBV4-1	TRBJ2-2	ASSQVLRGNTGELF
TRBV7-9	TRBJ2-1	ASSDSPWYNEQF
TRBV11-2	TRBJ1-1	ASSSDSNTEAF
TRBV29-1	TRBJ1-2	SVEEGATGYT
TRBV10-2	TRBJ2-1	ASARNEQF
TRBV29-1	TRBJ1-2	SVEGDRALYGYT
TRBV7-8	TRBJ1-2	ASSLDSYGYT
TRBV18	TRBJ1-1	ASSPMDRVAF
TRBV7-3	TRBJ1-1	ASSLRQNTEAF
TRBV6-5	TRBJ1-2	ASSWRDRGAGYT
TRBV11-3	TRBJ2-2	ASSLAGVTGELF
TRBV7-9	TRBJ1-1	ASSLGANTEAF
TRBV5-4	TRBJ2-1	ASGGQGSYNEQF
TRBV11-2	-	ATRRVGRAYEQY
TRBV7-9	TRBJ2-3	ASSSGGASTDTQY
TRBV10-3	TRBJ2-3	AISHSGDSTDTQY
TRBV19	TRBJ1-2	ASSIVGDGYT
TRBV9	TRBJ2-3	ASSVGGVAADTQY
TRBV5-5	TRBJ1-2	ASSSGLNYGYT
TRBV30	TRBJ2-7	AWIGRAAYEQY
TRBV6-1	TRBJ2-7	ASSSNHEQY
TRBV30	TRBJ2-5	AWSLGGETQY
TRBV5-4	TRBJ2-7	ASSPMRDRGRYEQY
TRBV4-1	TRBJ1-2	ASSQETANYGYT
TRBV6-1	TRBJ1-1	ASSPGAWTEAF
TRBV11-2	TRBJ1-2	ASSLTAGQDYGYT
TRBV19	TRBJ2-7	ASSRVSGSYEQY
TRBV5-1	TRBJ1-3	ASSLGGSGNTIY
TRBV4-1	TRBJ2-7	ASSHSQLIYEQY
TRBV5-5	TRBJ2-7	ASSLSTYEQY
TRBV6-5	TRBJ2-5	ASSYTTGFQETQY
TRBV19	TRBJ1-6	ASSIRGTSGLSSPLH
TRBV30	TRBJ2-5	AWRLTGGTQY
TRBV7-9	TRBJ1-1	ASSLAMYRGPYPNTEAF
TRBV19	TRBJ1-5	ASKDSVNQPQH
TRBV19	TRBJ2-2	ASSRSQTGATGELF
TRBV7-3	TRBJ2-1	ASSLRGDGLGANEQF
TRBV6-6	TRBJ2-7	ASSYPPTGVYEQY
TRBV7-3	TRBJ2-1	ASSAGLAGGGQF
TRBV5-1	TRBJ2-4	ASSLSVIENIQY